This entry features one T cell receptor (beta chain) sequence. Its specificity is not known. The sample belongs to a study of human T cells and chemical hapten exposure. Overall study context: Yields of TCR per sample differed, chiefly owing to small differences in pooled library volume.

Stated time point: patch test 3, about 24 weeks after DPC sensitization. The treatment denotes: therapeutic diphenylcyclopropenone sensitization with weekly scalp DPC. Study findings and constraints: The study found expanded TCRs formed significantly more large CDR3 similarity clusters than controls. DPC sensitization left the count of TCRs above 1 in 1000 unchanged.

From the RACE reads, TCRdb called clonotypes with MiXCR, one entry per CDR3 protein. Found here are 190,000 or so distinct CDR3 sequences, 24% of them singletons; the top ten hold approximately 2.5%. This clonotype originated in a woman between 35 and 50 years old with alopecia areata. Some clones in this sample may be carry-over from other donors' samples. The specimen was whole blood, collected in connection with sensitization to the hapten diphenylcyclopropenone (DPC).

CDR3 DNA: TGCAGTGCTAGAGATGGGATGACAGTTACCGGGGAGCTGTTTTTT. Translated: CSARDGMTVTGELFF. The rearrangement joins TRBV20-1 to TRBJ2-2, with a possible D match to TRBD1 (5 bases). CDR3 length: 15 residues. Trimming took 0 bases from V and 5 from J, leaving 13 bases between them. Germline V lookup: CDR1 DFQATT, CDR2 SNEGSKA (reference sequence).